This is a list of T cell receptor beta chains from one sample in a study of identical twins. TCRdb recomputed calls from the 5' RACE reads with MiXCR, one row per CDR3 protein. This sample has 540,000 or so distinct CDR3 sequences, with around 24% found just once. This sample also belongs to another study, concerning yellow fever vaccine responses in identical twins.

Material for sequencing was CD4+ T cells sorted from blood. The receptor set was obtained from a young woman in good health. CDR3s include the opening cysteine and the closing phenylalanine or tryptophan. The D gene is left open where the match is weak. The size field is filled for only some rows; it gives once, few, many or a size class.

j_gene,v_gene,d_gene,abundance,CDR3nt,CDR3aa
TRBJ2-7,TRBV29-1,-,few,TGCAGCGTTAAAGGGCTCAACTACGAGCAGTACTTC,CSVKGLNYEQYF
TRBJ1-2,TRBV6-1,-,few,TGTGCCAGCAGTGAAGCGGGGGCGGACGACTATGGCTACACCTTC,CASSEAGADDYGYTF
TRBJ1-1,TRBV2,TRBD1,-,TGTGCCAGCAGTCGGGACAGGGGGCTCCTTGACACTGAAGCTTTCTTT,CASSRDRGLLDTEAFF
TRBJ2-7,TRBV11-1,-,-,TGTGCCAGCAGCTTACCCAGGGCAGGACTTTACGAGCAGTACTTC,CASSLPRAGLYEQYF
TRBJ2-1,TRBV20-1,-,-,TGCAGTGCTTTTCAGGGATATGAGCAGTTCTTC,CSAFQGYEQFF
TRBJ1-4,TRBV15,-,few,TGTGCCACCAGCGGAGATGCAACTAATGAAAAACTGTTTTTT,CATSGDATNEKLFF
TRBJ2-2,TRBV10-2,TRBD2,-,TGCGCCAGCAGCTCTAGCGGGAGGGCCGGAACCGGGGAGCTGTTTTTT,CASSSSGRAGTGELFF
TRBJ2-1,TRBV29-1,TRBD2,-,TGCAGCGTTTCGCGGGGGGGCTCTCTTGCGAATGAGCAGTTCTTC,CSVSRGGSLANEQFF
TRBJ2-1,TRBV12-3/TRBV12-4,-,-,TGTGCCAGCAGTCCACTGGACGGTTCCTACAATGAGCAGTTCTTC,CASSPLDGSYNEQFF
TRBJ2-3,TRBV12-3/TRBV12-4,-,few,TGTGCCAGCAGTTTACCGGGGGCAGCCAAAGGTACGCAGTATTTT,CASSLPGAAKGTQYF
TRBJ2-7,TRBV5-1,-,-,TGCGCCAGCAGCTTTCTGGAGTTGGGCGAGCAGTACTTC,CASSFLELGEQYF
TRBJ1-6,TRBV12-3/TRBV12-4,TRBD1,-,TGTGCCAGCAGAAAACAGGGGGCAGTTTCACCCCTCCACTTT,CASRKQGAVSPLHF
TRBJ2-3,TRBV12-3/TRBV12-4,TRBD2,few,TGTGCCAGCAGAACTAGCGGACCTAGCACAGATACGCAGTATTTT,CASRTSGPSTDTQYF
TRBJ2-6,TRBV5-6,-,few,TGTGCCAGCAGCTTTGACAAATCTGGGGCCAACGTCCTGACTTTC,CASSFDKSGANVLTF
TRBJ1-4,TRBV4-1,TRBD1,few,TGCGCCAGCAGCTCCCCCGGACAGGACACAACTAATGAAAAACTGTTTTTT,CASSSPGQDTTNEKLFF
TRBJ2-1,TRBV7-3,TRBD2,few,TGTGCCAGCAGCCTAACAGGCGGGAGTACCTACAATGAGCAGTTCTTC,CASSLTGGSTYNEQFF
TRBJ2-1,TRBV5-6,TRBD1,few,TGTGCCAGCAGAAACCGGGACAGGGGACCTGAGCAGTTCTTC,CASRNRDRGPEQFF
TRBJ2-3,TRBV6-5,TRBD2,few,TGTGCCAGCAGTTACCAAATAGCGGGGGCCACAGATACGCAGTATTTT,CASSYQIAGATDTQYF
TRBJ2-1,TRBV20-1,-,few,TGCAGTGCTAGAGTACCCGCGGGTGGGGGGAACTACAATGAGCAGTTCTTC,CSARVPAGGGNYNEQFF
TRBJ2-3,TRBV20-1,TRBD2,-,TGCAGTGCTAGTAGAAGCGGGGGGAGCACAGATACGCAGTATTTT,CSASRSGGSTDTQYF
TRBJ1-2,TRBV12-3/TRBV12-4,-,few,TGTGCCAGCAGTCTAGGGCAGGGCGATGGCTACACCTTC,CASSLGQGDGYTF
TRBJ1-6,TRBV19,-,few,TGTGCCAGTAGGGGAGACAGCCCTTCACCCCTCCACTTT,CASRGDSPSPLHF
TRBJ2-1,TRBV29-1,TRBD2,few,TGCAGCGTCGCCTTGTATGGGGGACTAGCGATTAACAATGAGCAGTTCTTC,CSVALYGGLAINNEQFF
TRBJ1-1,TRBV5-1,-,-,TGCGCCAGCAGCTTGGGGTGGGGGCGCATCACTGAACCTTTCTTT,CASSLGWGRITEPFF
TRBJ2-1,TRBV7-6,TRBD1,few,TGTGCCAGCAGCTACCCGACAGGGGGCTGGGAGCAGTTCTTC,CASSYPTGGWEQFF
TRBJ1-2,TRBV5-1,-,-,TGCGCCAGCAGCTACCCGGGGGGCCCCCTTGGCTACACCTTC,CASSYPGGPLGYTF
TRBJ2-2,TRBV12-3/TRBV12-4,-,-,TGTGCCAGCAGGGCTAGCGTGACCGGGGAGCTGTTTTTT,CASRASVTGELFF
TRBJ1-1,TRBV5-1,-,many,TGCGCCAGCAGCTTGCAGGGGTACGCTGAAGCTTTCTTT,CASSLQGYAEAFF
TRBJ1-2,TRBV12-3/TRBV12-4,TRBD1,few,TGTGCCAGCAGTTCCCCGGGACAGGGGTATGGCTACACCTTC,CASSSPGQGYGYTF
TRBJ2-5,TRBV20-1,-,few,TGCAGTGCTAGACCTCCGAACTATCAAGAGACCCAGTACTTC,CSARPPNYQETQYF
TRBJ2-5,TRBV18,TRBD2,-,TGTGCCAGCTCAAGGACTAGCGGGACTCAAGAGACCCAGTACTTC,CASSRTSGTQETQYF
TRBJ2-7,TRBV10-3,-,few,TGTGCCATCATCTCGGACAGCTCCTACGAGCAGTACTTC,CAIISDSSYEQYF
TRBJ2-3,TRBV11-2,TRBD2,-,TGTGCCAGCAGCTTCACGGGGGGGACGCAGTATTTT,CASSFTGGTQYF
TRBJ2-2,TRBV12-3/TRBV12-4,-,-,TGTGCCAGCAGTGTTCAGGGGGGCAGTTTCACCGGGGAGCTGTTTTTT,CASSVQGGSFTGELFF
TRBJ2-1,TRBV5-1,TRBD2,-,TGCGCCAGCAGTTCTAGCGGGGCTTATAGCTCCTACAATGAGCAGTTCTTC,CASSSSGAYSSYNEQFF
TRBJ1-5,TRBV12-3/TRBV12-4,TRBD1,-,TGTGCCAGCAGTTTTAAAGGGACAGTTTATAGCAATCAGCCCCAGCATTTT,CASSFKGTVYSNQPQHF
TRBJ2-7,TRBV5-1,-,-,TGCGCCAGCAGCTTCGGTTGGGACACCTCCTACGAGCAGTACTTC,CASSFGWDTSYEQYF
TRBJ2-7,TRBV5-1,TRBD1,-,TGCGCCAGCGGGGGACAGGGTCTGAACGAGCAGTACTTC,CASGGQGLNEQYF
TRBJ2-7,TRBV7-2,TRBD2,-,TGTGCCAGCAGCTTATTAGCGGGAGGAACCGAGCAGTACTTC,CASSLLAGGTEQYF
TRBJ2-5,TRBV7-7,-,-,TGTGCCAGCAGCAGGGACAAAGGTCTGGAGACCCAGTACTTC,CASSRDKGLETQYF
TRBJ2-7,TRBV29-1,TRBD1,-,TGCAGCGCCAGACAGGGTGGACAAGCCTACGAGCAGTACTTC,CSARQGGQAYEQYF
TRBJ2-5,TRBV20-1,TRBD1,-,TGCAGTGCTAGAGCTCCCAGCGATACAGGGGGAGAGACCCAGTACTTC,CSARAPSDTGGETQYF
TRBJ2-7,TRBV29-1,-,few,TGCAGCGCCCGGATCGACGCCGACGAGCAGTACTTC,CSARIDADEQYF
TRBJ2-3,TRBV2,TRBD1,-,TGTGCCAGCAGGACAGGGATGGTCACAGATACGCAGTATTTT,CASRTGMVTDTQYF
TRBJ2-7,TRBV11-3,TRBD2,-,TGTGCCAGCAGCCCTCTAGCGGGAGGGCTGGACGAGCAGTACTTC,CASSPLAGGLDEQYF
TRBJ1-2,TRBV20-1,TRBD1,few,TGCTGTGCATGTGCCGGGACAGTTTGTAACTATGGCTACACCTTC,CCACAGTVCNYGYTF
TRBJ2-5,TRBV28,TRBD2,-,TGTGCCAGCAGGGGACTAGCGGTCAGAAGCGAAGAGACCCAGTACTTC,CASRGLAVRSEETQYF
TRBJ2-5,TRBV27,-,-,TGTGCCAGCAGTTTATCCCCCGGGCATGGGACCCAGTACTTC,CASSLSPGHGTQYF
TRBJ2-2,TRBV7-3,TRBD1,few,TGTGCCAGCAGCCCCCACGAACAGGGGCCTTCCGGGGAGCTGTTTTTT,CASSPHEQGPSGELFF
TRBJ2-1,TRBV24-1,TRBD2,-,TGTGCCACCAGTGATTGGACTAGCGGGAGGTCTTTATACAATGAGCAGTTCTTC,CATSDWTSGRSLYNEQFF
TRBJ1-2,TRBV5-1,TRBD1,-,TGCGCCAGCAGCTTGGCTACTGGGACAGAGGGATATGGCTACACCTTC,CASSLATGTEGYGYTF
TRBJ2-3,TRBV3-1,-,few,TGTGCCAGCAGCCAAGAAGGGGGATGGAGGGAGGCCCCGACAGATACGCAGTATTTT,CASSQEGGWREAPTDTQYF
TRBJ2-1,TRBV3-1,TRBD2,-,TGTGCCAGCAGCTTTAGCGGGCCTTACAATGAGCAGTTCTTC,CASSFSGPYNEQFF
TRBJ2-3,TRBV28,-,few,TGTGCCAGCACCCCCAGGGGTCCTCGTGGAGATACGCAGTATTTT,CASTPRGPRGDTQYF
TRBJ2-1,TRBV9,TRBD2,many,TGTGCCAGCAACCCCGGGGGTAGCGGGAGTTTCAATGAGCAGTTCTTC,CASNPGGSGSFNEQFF